This T cell receptor beta chain was documented in a study of beta chain features in type 1 diabetes. Overall study findings and caveats: TCRB CDR3s from Type 1 diabetes patients were moderately but significantly shorter in all four CD4+ subsets. A closer apparent resemblance between naive, central memory and Treg TCRB repertoires was seen in patients than in healthy donors. Possible PCR preference for shorter templates applied equally to patients and controls.

V lost 7 bases, J lost 0 bases, and 21 bases lay in between. CDR1 SGHAT and CDR2 FQNNGV come from the germline V gene. The CDR3 length is 17 residues. This clone was seen a handful of times. What it binds is not known. All of the isolated RNA was reverse transcribed, so expressed TCRB transcripts were sequenced. Assay used: immunoSEQ multiplex PCR; TCRdb lists only in-frame clones, some missing. Of 300,000 to 350,000 clones in the sample, around 9.3% were seen once. The TCR originated in a man aged 30 to 39 with type 1 diabetes. The sequenced sample consisted of central memory CD4+ T cells from blood. The chain joins TRBV11-2 to TRBJ1-1, with D unclear. The CDR3 DNA reads as TGTGCCAGCACTTTCCGAGGGTTGAGGCAGCTGAACACTGAAGCTTTCTTT. It specifies CASTFRGLRQLNTEAFF.